This TCR beta chain was captured in a study of cytomegalovirus exposure and HLA in healthy donors. Looked up from germline, CDR1 is SGHNT and CDR2 is YYREEE (reference sequence). Trimming took 8 bases from V and 2 from J; bases not matched to a gene: 6. This CDR3 region has 13 residues. Vbeta (60) and Jbeta (13) primers were used in the PCR. Here immunoSEQ multiplex PCR was the method, and the copy in TCRdb shows in-frame clones only, minus some. Here the sample spans around 140,000 clones, approximately 77% being singletons. The source of this sequence is a woman aged 40 to 50 in good health and CMV-seronegative. Sequences were obtained from PBMCs. The chain is built from TRBV5-4 and TRBJ2-7; 8 nucleotides agree with TRBD1. Written as DNA, the CDR3 is TGTGCCAGAGAGGACAGGGATACCTACGAGCAGTACTTC. This codes for CAREDRDTYEQYF. Looking up the rest from reference TRBV5-4 and TRBJ2-7 gives the full variable domain: ETGVTQSPTHLIKTRGQQVTLRCSSQSGHNTVSWYQQALGQGPQFIFQYYREEENGRGNFPPRFSGLQFPNYSSELNVNALELDDSALYLCAREDRDTYEQYFGPGTRLTVT.